Listed here is a single T cell receptor (beta chain). Its antigen is unknown. Per-nucleotide qualities are absent, and no much larger clonotype sits a single base away. These data come from a study of cytomegalovirus exposure and HLA in healthy donors (dated by TCRdb to about 2017). Regarding the study in general: An earlier analysis of approximately 640 of the donors reported roughly 300 Gb of sequence data and 117 million unique TCR beta sequences from 190 million or so T cells. Roughly 290 gigabases of sequencing data and around 80 million unique TCR sequences made up an early release that covered 500 to 700 HLA-typed donors. HLA typing covered class I and class II loci at four-digit resolution. In addition to the first cohort of approximately 670 subjects, a separate validation cohort of approximately 130 different subjects was used. Donor age, sex, ethnicity and CMV serostatus were compiled alongside the repertoire data. The study aimed to test whether signatures of past pathogen exposure could be identified by cataloging public T cell receptors. Roughly 5 DR-DQ haplotypes were handled as single units for association and clustering, since linkage in the cohort was strong. Among around 400 genotyped donors of the cohort, an average of roughly 230,000 unique TCR beta nucleotide sequences was sequenced per donor, of which 15% to 20% were non-productive. In a later analysis, previously published TCR beta repertoires from hundreds of donors were re-analyzed and high-resolution HLA genotyping was added so that TCR occurrence patterns could be studied. Typing coverage varied by locus: roughly 629-630 donors for A, B, C, DRB1 and DQB1; roughly 520 for DQA1; more than 600 for DPA1; around 490 for DPB1. The study profiled the T cell repertoires of hundreds of subjects by immunosequencing and related them to cytomegalovirus serostatus. A later genetic analysis used genome-wide SNP genotypes for about 60% of the roughly 700 donors, treating that subset as a discovery cohort. Every repertoire in the discovery cohort had been generated on one and the same sequencing platform. An earlier analysis of roughly 580 of the donors used high-throughput TCR beta sequencing to judge whether each TCR beta V gene segment behaved as functional or pseudogenic. In the later analysis, no new phenotypic data were used to find candidate immune exposures; instead, reliance was placed on TCR beta sequences and their occurrence across donors. Of the 398 genotyped donors, approximately 80% were placed in the genetic ancestry cluster associated with self-reported Caucasian donors. The study combined high-throughput TCR immunosequencing, statistical association of individual TCRs with disease status, and machine learning to predict cytomegalovirus infection status.

General study outcomes and caveats: At a false discovery rate of 0.05, a later analysis linked fewer than 20,000 TCR beta sequences to specific HLA alleles. Because counts were too low, 15 to 20 rarely observed V segments, including chromosome 9 orphons, were left out of the earlier analysis of several hundred of the donors. CMV serostatus was the only immune exposure information available for the cohort. According to a later genetic analysis, donors in an Asian-associated ancestry cluster had fewer N-insertions in productive TCRs than the approximately 670-donor mean. Cytomegalovirus status was reported to be diagnosed by the classifier with high specificity and sensitivity in both the original and validation cohorts. In a later analysis, most CMV-associated TCR beta chains were found to appear HLA-restricted, with HLA associations seemingly driven largely by CMV exposure. A later genetic analysis associated a missense DCLRE1C variant with V-gene and J-gene trimming of TCR beta chains, and an independent cohort replicated the association. Correlated functional status among segregating V segments might reflect linkage disequilibrium, but an unknown experimental factor could not be ruled out. A group of highly shared sequence variants was considered likely to be a technical artifact of the sequencing pipeline. While some public TCRs were present in many individuals, most TCR sequences turned up only very rarely across donors. A total of some 180 TCR beta chains were listed by the study as associated with cytomegalovirus. A later analysis found that TCR association rates varied across HLA loci, with DRB1 alleles showing the most associated TCRs and HLA-C alleles the fewest. Because HLA typing was missing for some donors at each locus, association tests included only the typed subset. A further reported finding was that TCR beta sequences accurately predicted the HLA-A and HLA-B alleles for most subjects in the first cohort. The presence/absence analyses assumed that sequencing depth was roughly uniform across donors, and that assumption may not be true. The authors suggested that the approach could potentially be extended to other disease states and immunological phenotypes. Three of the identified cytomegalovirus-associated TCR beta chains were confirmed in vitro to be specific for cytomegalovirus antigens. A later analysis found that HLA-associated TCR beta chains were more clonally expanded and had lower generation probabilities than equally common non-associated chains. When HLA alleles, especially DR and DQ, strongly co-occurred, TCR associations were difficult to assign to individual alleles. In this cohort, only TCR beta chains were sequenced, and detectable features were limited by the absence of alpha or paired-chain data. In an earlier analysis of about 600 of the donors, most TCR beta V segments appeared in productive rearrangements about 90% or about 30% of the time, broadly matching IMGT annotations. A later analysis reported that several top co-occurrence clusters appeared linked to parvovirus B19, influenza, CMV and Epstein-Barr virus.

Libraries were made using the immunoSEQ multiplex PCR assay. A mixture of 60 forward primers for TCR Vbeta segments and 13 reverse primers for TCR Jbeta segments was used in the multiplex PCR. Amplification of the CDR3 region of rearranged TCR beta genes was performed with a multiplex PCR assay on genomic DNA. The amplified TCR beta libraries were sequenced on the Illumina HiSeq System as 87-base-pair reads. On the authors' methods: In a later analysis, some 80 million unique TCR beta chains were counted across the approximately 640 repertoires, and around 10 million of these chains were shared by at least two donors. To remove PCR and sequencing errors, raw reads were error-corrected and collapsed into unique sequences using a nearest-neighbor algorithm that merged closely related sequences. CDR3 sequences were aligned to IMGT reference sequences to assign V, D and J gene segments. Each retained sequence needed at least a six-nucleotide match to both a V gene segment and a J gene segment. Rearrangements were called productive when the CDR3 lacked stop codons and stayed in frame with V and J; all others were non-productive. Following IMGT convention, CDR3 was defined as the stretch from the second conserved V-encoded cysteine up to the conserved J-encoded phenylalanine. Sequences without an unambiguous match to a single V gene segment were excluded from the earlier analysis of a few hundred of the donors. In an earlier analysis of 450 to 750 of the donors, a V segment was called functional when productive rearrangements were above 56.7%, and segregating when the standard deviation between donors exceeded 5%. A statistical classification framework was built to diagnose cytomegalovirus status from the catalog of TCR beta chain sequences. A later analysis assigned V and J genes by comparing TCR nucleotide sequences with IMGT/GENE-DB human TR gene sequences. A later analysis assigned CDR3 sequences and most-parsimonious VDJ recombination scenarios with the TCRdist pipeline. In a later analysis, every TCR beta chain was defined by the combination of its CDR3 amino acid sequence and its V-gene family, and reads without a unique V-gene family were dropped. A later analysis removed several hundred highly shared, low-generation-probability nucleotide sequences to deal with suspected cross-contamination and a sequencing artifact. A later analysis calculated a clonal expansion index for each public chain from normalized within-repertoire ranks of inferred template counts. In a later analysis, generation probabilities were computed with a VDJ recombination model fitted to out-of-frame rearrangements, and the resulting probabilities were checked against IGoR. In a later analysis, hypergeometric tests were used to score TCR-TCR, TCR-HLA and TCR-CMV co-occurrence, with a repertoire-size bias correction applied to TCR pairs. To estimate false discovery rates, a later analysis permuted the HLA or CMV assignments 20 times. A later analysis grouped co-occurring TCRs with DBSCAN, adding TCRdist sequence similarity when clustering within HLA-allele-positive subsets. Repertoires with fewer than 30,000 or more than 120,000 public chains were left out of co-occurrence clustering, as were a few repertoires with anomalous nucleotide sharing. TCRdb stores this immuneACCESS table with in-frame sequences only. Part of the clones is absent; in the studies checked, under half of the shortfall reflects unresolved V genes, and no reason is known for the rest. The DNA was the basis for D and trimming; V, J and clone size are from that table. Counted in this sample were about 160,000 clones; around 72% of them appeared once. Together, the top ten hold less than 1.5% of the sample.

The cohort comprised 710 or so healthy bone marrow donors. At the time of sampling, every cohort member was nominally healthy, though immune exposures that went unrecorded were likely present. The donor was CMV seronegative and was included in the group of 352 seronegative cohort members. Every donor gave a peripheral blood sample, and the peripheral blood mononuclear cells from that sample were used for TCR beta sequencing. The Qiagen DNeasy Blood Extraction Kit was used to extract genomic DNA from the blood cell samples. The sample taken for sequencing was PBMCs. The TCR originated in a man aged 45 to 65 in good health and CMV-seronegative.

CDR3 sequence: CASSQVPRSTEAFF. The nucleotides are TGCGCCAGCAGCCAAGTCCCCAGAAGCACTGAAGCTTTCTTT. This receptor chain uses TRBV4-1 and TRBJ1-1; the D gene identity is not certain. V was cut back by 1 base and J by 4 bases, leaving a gap of 10 bases between them. The CDR3 has 14 amino acids, counting the end cysteine and phenylalanine. The DNA shown is the 42-base CDR3, in frame from base 1. The germline V gene supplies CDR1 MGHRA and CDR2 YSYEKL.